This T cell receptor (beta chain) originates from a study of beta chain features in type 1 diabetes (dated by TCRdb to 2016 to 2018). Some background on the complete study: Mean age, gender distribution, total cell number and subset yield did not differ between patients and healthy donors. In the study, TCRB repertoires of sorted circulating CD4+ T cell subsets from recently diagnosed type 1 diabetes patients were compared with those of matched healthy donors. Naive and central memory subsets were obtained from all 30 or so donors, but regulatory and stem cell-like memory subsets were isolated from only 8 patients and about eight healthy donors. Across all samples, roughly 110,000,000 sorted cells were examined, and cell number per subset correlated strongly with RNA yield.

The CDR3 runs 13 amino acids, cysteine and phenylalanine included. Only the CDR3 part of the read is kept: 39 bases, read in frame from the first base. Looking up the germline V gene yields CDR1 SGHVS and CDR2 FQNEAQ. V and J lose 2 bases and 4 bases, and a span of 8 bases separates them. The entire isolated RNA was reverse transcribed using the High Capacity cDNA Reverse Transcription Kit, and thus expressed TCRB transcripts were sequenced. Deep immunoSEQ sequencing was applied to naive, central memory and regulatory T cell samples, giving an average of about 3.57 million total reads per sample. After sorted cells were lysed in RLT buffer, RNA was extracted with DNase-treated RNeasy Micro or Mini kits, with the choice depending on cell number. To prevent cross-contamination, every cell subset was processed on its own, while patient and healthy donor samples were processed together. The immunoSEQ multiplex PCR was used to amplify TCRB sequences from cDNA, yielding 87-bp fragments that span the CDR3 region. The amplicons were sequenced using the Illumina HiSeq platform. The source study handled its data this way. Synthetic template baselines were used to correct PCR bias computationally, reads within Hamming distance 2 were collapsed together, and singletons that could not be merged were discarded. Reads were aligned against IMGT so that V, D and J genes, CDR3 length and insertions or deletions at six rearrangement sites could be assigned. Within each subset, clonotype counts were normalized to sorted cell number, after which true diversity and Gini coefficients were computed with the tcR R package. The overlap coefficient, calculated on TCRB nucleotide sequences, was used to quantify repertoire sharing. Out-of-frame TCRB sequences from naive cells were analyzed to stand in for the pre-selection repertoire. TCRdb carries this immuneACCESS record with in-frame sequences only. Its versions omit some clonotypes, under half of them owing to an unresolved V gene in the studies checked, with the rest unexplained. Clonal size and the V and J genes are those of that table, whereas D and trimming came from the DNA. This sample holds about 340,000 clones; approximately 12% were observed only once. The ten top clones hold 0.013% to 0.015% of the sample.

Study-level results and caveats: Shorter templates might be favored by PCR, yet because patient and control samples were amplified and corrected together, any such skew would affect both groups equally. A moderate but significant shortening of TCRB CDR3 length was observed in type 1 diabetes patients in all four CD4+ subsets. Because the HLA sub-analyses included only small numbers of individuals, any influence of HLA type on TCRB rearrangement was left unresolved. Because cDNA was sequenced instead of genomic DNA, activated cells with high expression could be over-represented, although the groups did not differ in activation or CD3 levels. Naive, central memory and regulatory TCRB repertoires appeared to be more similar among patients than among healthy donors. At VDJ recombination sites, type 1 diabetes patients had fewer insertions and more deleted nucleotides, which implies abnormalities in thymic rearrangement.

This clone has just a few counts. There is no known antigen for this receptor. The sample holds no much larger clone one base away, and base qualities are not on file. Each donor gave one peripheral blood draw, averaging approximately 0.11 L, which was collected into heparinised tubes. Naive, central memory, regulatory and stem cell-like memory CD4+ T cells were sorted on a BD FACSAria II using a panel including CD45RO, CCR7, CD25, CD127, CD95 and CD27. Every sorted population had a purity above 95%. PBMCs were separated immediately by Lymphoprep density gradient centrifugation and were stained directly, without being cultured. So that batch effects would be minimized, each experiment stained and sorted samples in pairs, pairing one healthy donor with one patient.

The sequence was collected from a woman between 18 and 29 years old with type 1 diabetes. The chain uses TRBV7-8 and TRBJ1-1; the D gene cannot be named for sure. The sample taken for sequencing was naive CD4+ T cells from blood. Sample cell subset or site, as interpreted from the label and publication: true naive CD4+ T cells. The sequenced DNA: TGTGCCAGCAGCTTAAGCGCGGGCACTGAAGCTTTCTTT. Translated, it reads CASSLSAGTEAFF.